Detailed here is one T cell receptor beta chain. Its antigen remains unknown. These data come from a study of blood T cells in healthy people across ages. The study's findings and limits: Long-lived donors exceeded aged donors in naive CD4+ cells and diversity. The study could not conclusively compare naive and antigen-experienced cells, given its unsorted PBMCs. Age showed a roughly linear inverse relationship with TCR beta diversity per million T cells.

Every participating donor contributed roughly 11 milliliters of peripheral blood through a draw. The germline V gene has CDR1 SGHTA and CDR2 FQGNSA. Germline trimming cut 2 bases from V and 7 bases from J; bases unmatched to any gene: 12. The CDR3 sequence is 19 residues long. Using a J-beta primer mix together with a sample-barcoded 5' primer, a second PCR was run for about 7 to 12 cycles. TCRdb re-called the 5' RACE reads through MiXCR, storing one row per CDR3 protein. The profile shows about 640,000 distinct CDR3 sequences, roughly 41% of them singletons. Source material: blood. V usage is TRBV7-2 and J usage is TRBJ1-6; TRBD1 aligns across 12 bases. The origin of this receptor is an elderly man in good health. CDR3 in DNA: TGTGCCAGCAGCTTATATGGGACAGGGGGCTCCAGGACAAATTCACCCCTCCACTTT. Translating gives CASSLYGTGGSRTNSPLHF.